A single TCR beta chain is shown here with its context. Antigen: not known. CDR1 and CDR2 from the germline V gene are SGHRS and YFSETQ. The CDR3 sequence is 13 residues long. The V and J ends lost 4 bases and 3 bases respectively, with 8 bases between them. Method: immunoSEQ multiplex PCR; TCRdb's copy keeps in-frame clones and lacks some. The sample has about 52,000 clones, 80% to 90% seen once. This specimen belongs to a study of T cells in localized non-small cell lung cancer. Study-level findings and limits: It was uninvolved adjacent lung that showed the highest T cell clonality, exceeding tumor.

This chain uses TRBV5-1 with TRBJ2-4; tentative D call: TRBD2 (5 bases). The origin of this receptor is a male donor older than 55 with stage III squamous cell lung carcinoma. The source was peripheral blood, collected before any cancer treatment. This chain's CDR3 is CASSLLGKNIQYF. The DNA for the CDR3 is TGCGCCAGCAGCCTACTAGGCAAAAACATTCAGTACTTC. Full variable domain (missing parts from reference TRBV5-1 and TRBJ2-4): KAGVTQTPRYLIKTRGQQVTLSCSPISGHRSVSWYQQTPGQGLQFLFEYFSETQRNKGNFPGRFSGRQFSNSRSEMNVSTLELGDSALYLCASSLLGKNIQYFGAGTRLSVL.